The 8 T cell receptor beta chains reported below all come from one sample, sequenced in a study of CXCR3-negative and CXCR3-positive naive CD8 T cells. cDNA libraries for TRB were generated by 5' RACE incorporating UMI labels. TCRdb reprocessed the 5' RACE reads and reports one entry per CDR3 protein, with no DNA. This sample's clone table lists fewer than 95,000 distinct CDR3 sequences. The sample was naive CXCR3- CD8+ T cells from blood. Noted subset: CD45RO-CCR7+CD27+CD95- naive CD8+ T cells lacking CXCR3 (TNR3-). The origin of the receptors is a human donor in good health. Some clones in this sample may be carry-over from other donors' samples.

The V and J genes are TRBV5-5 and TRBJ2-7. Germline CDR1 and CDR2: SGHKS and YYEKEE (reference sequence). CDR3 length: 13 amino acids. CDR3 in amino acids: CASSLATFYEQYF.

The rearrangement links TRBV7-3 to TRBJ2-1; TCRdb's D call, TRBD2, is unchecked because there is no DNA. The CDR3 spans 15 residues. The germline V gene encodes CDR1 SGHTA and CDR2 FQGTGA. The CDR3 loop reads CASSLTGTFGNEQFF.

V gene TRBV7-9 combines with J gene TRBJ1-1. The CDR3 spans 13 residues. Germline-derived CDR1 and CDR2 are SEHNR and FQNEAQ (reference sequence). The CDR3 here is CASSLGSDTEAFF.

The chain recombines TRBV30 with TRBJ2-7. Germline lookup yields CDR1 GTSNPN and CDR2 SVGIG (reference sequence). The CDR3 has 12 residues. The CDR3 is CAWSEGSYEQYF.

The chain combines TRBV28 with TRBJ2-1; TCRdb lists TRBD2, though no DNA is available to test this call. The CDR3 extends over 16 amino acids. The germline gives CDR1 MDHEN, CDR2 SYDVKM. The CDR3 is CASSLTSGGRHNEQFF.

The chain has TRBV7-3 and TRBJ2-1; TCRdb proposes TRBD2, but this gene call is untestable without DNA. The CDR3 is made up of 15 amino acids. Germline assignment: CDR1 SGHTA and CDR2 FQGTGA. CDR3 sequence: CASSPARQGGDEQFF.

The chain has TRBV15 and TRBJ2-1; TCRdb outputs TRBD1, but without DNA this stays unchecked. This CDR3 spans 14 amino acids. Germline CDR1 reads LNHNV; CDR2 reads YYDKDF (reference sequence). This CDR3 reads CATGERGRDNEQFF.

The CDR3 sequence: CASSLGANHEQYF. V and J are TRBV5-1 and TRBJ2-7; the TCRdb D gene call, TRBD2, has no DNA to confirm it. Germline values: CDR1 SGHRS, CDR2 YFSETQ. This CDR3 spans 13 amino acids.